These T cell receptor beta chains were read from a single sample in a study of blood T cell repertoires in COVID-19. This table comes from immunoSEQ multiplex PCR, and its TCRdb copy is limited to in-frame clones, with some not included. The sample records roughly 200,000 clones, 70% to 90% being singletons. The specimen was peripheral blood. The receptor source for this set is a man in his 60s with acute or convalescent COVID-19. The CDR3 runs from the conserved cysteine through the conserved F or W. Fields, in order: V gene, D gene, clone size, J gene, CDR3 protein, CDR3 DNA. The D gene is left open where the match is weak. Size tells how often a clone was seen (once, few, many) or the class of an expanded clone, and some rows leave it out.

V: TRBV5-1; D: -; size: -; J: TRBJ2-5; CDR3: CASSLVGVQETQYF; DNA: TGCGCCAGCAGCTTGGTCGGGGTCCAAGAGACCCAGTACTTC
V: TRBV6-5; D: -; size: -; J: TRBJ2-2; CDR3: CASRDTNTGELFF; DNA: TGTGCCAGCAGGGACACTAACACCGGGGAGCTGTTTTTT
V: TRBV3-1/TRBV3-2; D: -; size: once; J: TRBJ2-7; CDR3: CASSLGGQGYEQYF; DNA: TGTGCCAGCAGCCTTGGAGGGCAGGGCTACGAGCAGTACTTC
V: TRBV2; D: -; size: -; J: TRBJ2-2; CDR3: CASKLVANTGELFF; DNA: TGTGCCAGCAAACTCGTCGCGAACACCGGGGAGCTGTTTTTT
V: TRBV12-3/TRBV12-4; D: TRBD1; size: -; J: TRBJ1-1; CDR3: CASTRDRGTEAFF; DNA: TGTGCCAGCACCCGGGACAGGGGAACTGAAGCTTTCTTT
V: TRBV6-5; D: -; size: once; J: TRBJ1-1; CDR3: CASSYSRGLGTEAFF; DNA: TGTGCCAGCAGTTACTCGCGGGGGCTGGGCACTGAAGCTTTCTTT
V: TRBV7-3; D: -; size: -; J: TRBJ2-7; CDR3: CASSLDALVSPDEQYF; DNA: TGTGCCAGCAGCTTAGATGCACTAGTTTCTCCCGACGAGCAGTACTTC
V: TRBV13; D: TRBD1; size: once; J: TRBJ1-5; CDR3: CASSRGQSNQPQHF; DNA: TGTGCCAGCAGCCGGGGACAGTCCAATCAGCCCCAGCATTTT
V: TRBV30; D: TRBD2; size: -; J: TRBJ2-7; CDR3: CAWTSRASGDYEQYF; DNA: TGTGCCTGGACCTCCAGGGCTAGCGGGGATTACGAGCAGTACTTC
V: TRBV3-1/TRBV3-2; D: TRBD2; size: -; J: TRBJ2-7; CDR3: CASSHGTSGSGEQYF; DNA: TGTGCCAGCAGCCATGGGACTAGCGGGAGTGGCGAGCAGTACTTC
V: TRBV28; D: TRBD2; size: -; J: TRBJ2-1; CDR3: CASTRTSLYNEQFF; DNA: TGTGCCAGCACCCGGACTAGCTTATACAATGAGCAGTTCTTC
V: TRBV5-1; D: TRBD1; size: -; J: TRBJ2-5; CDR3: CASSPTTGVETQYF; DNA: TGCGCCAGCAGCCCGACGACAGGGGTGGAGACCCAGTACTTC
V: TRBV6-2/TRBV6-3; D: -; size: -; J: TRBJ2-5; CDR3: CASSGTSLETQYF; DNA: TGTGCCAGCAGTGGTACTAGTTTAGAGACCCAGTACTTC
V: TRBV2; D: -; size: -; J: TRBJ1-5; CDR3: CASSEVTAPVNQPQHF; DNA: TGTGCCAGCAGTGAAGTGACAGCCCCAGTTAATCAGCCCCAGCATTTT
V: TRBV28; D: -; size: -; J: TRBJ1-5; CDR3: CASRPNRERRNQPQHF; DNA: TGTGCCAGCAGACCGAACAGGGAGCGGCGCAATCAGCCCCAGCATTTT
V: TRBV3-1/TRBV3-2; D: -; size: -; J: TRBJ2-5; CDR3: CASSSRGGQETQYF; DNA: TGTGCCAGCAGCTCCAGGGGAGGGCAAGAGACCCAGTACTTC
V: TRBV10-3; D: TRBD2; size: -; J: TRBJ2-3; CDR3: CAISVLAGPDTQYF; DNA: TGTGCCATCAGTGTACTAGCGGGACCAGATACGCAGTATTTT
V: TRBV19; D: -; size: -; J: TRBJ1-1; CDR3: CASNTGFTEAFF; DNA: TGTGCCAGTAATACAGGGTTCACTGAAGCTTTCTTT
V: TRBV18; D: -; size: once; J: TRBJ1-5; CDR3: CASAGGETQPQHF; DNA: TGTGCCAGCGCCGGGGGGGAAACCCAGCCCCAGCATTTT
V: TRBV6-5; D: TRBD2; size: -; J: TRBJ2-4; CDR3: CASTGLAENIQYF; DNA: TGTGCCAGCACGGGACTAGCTGAAAACATTCAGTACTTC
V: TRBV7-9; D: -; size: -; J: TRBJ2-3; CDR3: CATLRGAGDTQYF; DNA: TGTGCCACCCTACGGGGGGCAGGGGATACGCAGTATTTT
V: TRBV11-3; D: -; size: -; J: TRBJ1-1; CDR3: CASSLERGSEAFF; DNA: TGTGCCAGCAGCTTAGAGAGGGGGTCGGAAGCTTTCTTT
V: TRBV28; D: TRBD1; size: few; J: TRBJ1-5; CDR3: CASSAGTGGLMLWGNQPQHF; DNA: TGTGCCAGCAGTGCCGGGACAGGGGGTCTTATGTTATGGGGCAATCAGCCCCAGCATTTT
V: TRBV29-1; D: -; size: -; J: TRBJ1-1; CDR3: CSVSTGRTEAFF; DNA: TGCAGCGTATCCACAGGGCGAACTGAAGCTTTCTTT
V: TRBV3-1/TRBV3-2; D: TRBD1; size: -; J: TRBJ1-3; CDR3: CASSHRQGTGNTIYF; DNA: TGTGCCAGCAGCCACCGACAGGGGACGGGAAACACCATATATTTT
V: TRBV27; D: TRBD1; size: -; J: TRBJ1-2; CDR3: CASRGGQGGISNYGYTF; DNA: TGTGCCAGCAGGGGCGGACAGGGGGGAATTTCCAACTATGGCTACACCTTC